The text below deals with one TCR beta chain. Profiled with immunoSEQ multiplex PCR; TCRdb holds only in-frame clones, not every one. The profile covers roughly 20,000 clones, with 74% appearing a single time and less than 35% taken by the ten largest. The germline V gene encodes CDR1 MNHEY and CDR2 SVGAGI. The CDR3 is made up of 14 amino acids. Unmatched junction bases numbered 4, after V lost 0 bases and J lost 6 bases. This sample is drawn from a study of T cells after posttransplantation cyclophosphamide. Busulfan-fludarabine conditioning, marrow transplant, and cyclophosphamide on days +3 and +4 were administered.

The sequence was obtained from a male patient between 25 and 39 years old who received an allogeneic stem cell transplant from a related donor, was CMV-positive, and had acute GVHD only. The graft donor may account for some of the T cells. This chain connects TRBV6-5 to TRBJ1-1; 7 positions match TRBD1. Sample: PBMCs, taken after an allogeneic stem cell transplant with post-transplant cyclophosphamide. The DNA for the CDR3 is TGTGCCAGCAGTTACTCAGGGGGCAACGCTGAAGCTTTCTTT. Translating gives CASSYSGGNAEAFF.